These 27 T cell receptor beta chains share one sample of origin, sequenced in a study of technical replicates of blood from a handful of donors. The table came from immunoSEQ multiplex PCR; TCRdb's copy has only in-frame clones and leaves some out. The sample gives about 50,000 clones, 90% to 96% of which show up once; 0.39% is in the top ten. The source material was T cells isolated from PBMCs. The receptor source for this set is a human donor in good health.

CDR3 region: CASSYTGTNIQYF. The CDR3 DNA reads as TGTGCCAGCAGTTATACAGGGACGAACATTCAGTACTTC. The chain carries TRBV6-6 and TRBJ2-4; tentatively, D is TRBD1 (6 bases). This CDR3 spans 13 amino acids. Germline V gene lookup returns CDR1 MNHNY and CDR2 SVGAGI (reference sequence). Trimming took off 3 bases at V and 7 bases at J, with 10 bases between the two ends.

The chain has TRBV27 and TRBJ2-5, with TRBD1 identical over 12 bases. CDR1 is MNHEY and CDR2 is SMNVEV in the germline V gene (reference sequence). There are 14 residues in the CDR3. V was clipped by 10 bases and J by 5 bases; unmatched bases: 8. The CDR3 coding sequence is TGTGCCACACCGGGACAGGGGGCGGGGGAGACCCAGTACTTC. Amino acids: CATPGQGAGETQYF.

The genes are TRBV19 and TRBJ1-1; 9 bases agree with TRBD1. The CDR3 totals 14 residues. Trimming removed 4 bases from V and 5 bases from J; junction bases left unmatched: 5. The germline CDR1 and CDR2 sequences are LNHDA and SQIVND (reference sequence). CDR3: CASSNRQGGTEAFF. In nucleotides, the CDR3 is TGTGCCAGTAGTAATCGACAGGGGGGGACTGAAGCTTTCTTT.

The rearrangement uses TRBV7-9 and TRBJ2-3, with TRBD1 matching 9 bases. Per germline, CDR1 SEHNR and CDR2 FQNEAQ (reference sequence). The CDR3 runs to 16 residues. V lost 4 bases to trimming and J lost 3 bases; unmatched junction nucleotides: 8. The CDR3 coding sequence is TGTGCCAGCAGCTCACCCTACAGGGGGCCAACAGATACGCAGTATTTT. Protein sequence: CASSSPYRGPTDTQYF.

CDR3 residues: CASSGRTGHYGYTF. The CDR3 DNA sequence: TGTGCCAGCAGTGGGAGGACAGGGCACTATGGCTACACCTTC. This rearrangement joins TRBV2 to TRBJ1-2; 8 bases are a match to TRBD1. Germline values: CDR1 SNHLY, CDR2 FYNNEI. Unmatched junction bases numbered 4, after V lost 4 bases and J lost 3 bases. The CDR3 has 14 residues. Full variable domain (outside the CDR3, taken from reference TRBV2 and TRBJ1-2): EPEVTQTPSHQVTQMGQEVILRCVPISNHLYFYWYRQILGQKVEFLVSFYNNEISEKSEIFDDQFSVERPDGSNFTLKIRSTKLEDSAMYFCASSGRTGHYGYTFGSGTRLTVV.

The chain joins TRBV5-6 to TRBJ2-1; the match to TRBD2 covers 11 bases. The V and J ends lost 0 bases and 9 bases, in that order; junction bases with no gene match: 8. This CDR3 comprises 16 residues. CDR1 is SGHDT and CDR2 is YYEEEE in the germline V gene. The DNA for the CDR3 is TGTGCCAGCAGCTTGGCGGTGACTAGCGGGATTCGTGAGCAGTTCTTC. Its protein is CASSLAVTSGIREQFF.

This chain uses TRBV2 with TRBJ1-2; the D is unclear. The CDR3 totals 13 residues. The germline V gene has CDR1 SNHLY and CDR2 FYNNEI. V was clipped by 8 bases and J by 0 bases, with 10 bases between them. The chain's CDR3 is CASGGLANYGYTF. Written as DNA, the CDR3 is TGTGCCAGCGGAGGGTTAGCTAACTATGGCTACACCTTC.

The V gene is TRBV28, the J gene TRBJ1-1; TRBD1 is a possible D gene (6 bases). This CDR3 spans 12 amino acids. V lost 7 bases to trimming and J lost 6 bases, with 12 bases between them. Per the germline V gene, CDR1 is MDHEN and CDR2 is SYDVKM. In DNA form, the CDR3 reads TGTGCCAGCACCCGTACAGGGTCTGAAGCTTTCTTT. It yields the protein CASTRTGSEAFF. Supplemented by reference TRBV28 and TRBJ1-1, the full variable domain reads DVKVTQSSRYLVKRTGEKVFLECVQDMDHENMFWYRQDPGLGLRLIYFSYDVKMKEKGDIPEGYSVSREKKERFSLILESASTNQTSMYLCASTRTGSEAFFGQGTRLTVV.

The CDR3, as DNA: TGCGCCAGCAGTGAGTTTTCGGGAGCTCGCGAGCAGTACTTC. Translated: CASSEFSGAREQYF. The V call is TRBV10-1, the J call TRBJ2-7; D might be TRBD2 (6 bases). V lost 1 base, J lost 6 bases, and 13 bases lay in between. The V gene's germline CDR1 is WNHNN and CDR2 SYGVQD (reference sequence). There are 14 residues in the CDR3.

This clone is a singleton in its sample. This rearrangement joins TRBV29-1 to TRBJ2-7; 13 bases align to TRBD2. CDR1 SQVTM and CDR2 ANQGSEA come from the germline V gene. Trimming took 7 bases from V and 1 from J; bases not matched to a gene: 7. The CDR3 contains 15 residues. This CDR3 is CSAHQTSGGSYEQYF. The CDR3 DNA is TGCAGCGCTCATCAGACTAGCGGGGGGTCCTACGAGCAGTACTTC.

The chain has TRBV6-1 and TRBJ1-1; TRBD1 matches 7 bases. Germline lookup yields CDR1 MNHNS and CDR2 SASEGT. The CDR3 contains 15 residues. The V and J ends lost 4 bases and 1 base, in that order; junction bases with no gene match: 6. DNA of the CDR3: TGTGCCAGCAGTGTCTCAAGACAGGGGAACACTGAAGCTTTCTTT. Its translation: CASSVSRQGNTEAFF.

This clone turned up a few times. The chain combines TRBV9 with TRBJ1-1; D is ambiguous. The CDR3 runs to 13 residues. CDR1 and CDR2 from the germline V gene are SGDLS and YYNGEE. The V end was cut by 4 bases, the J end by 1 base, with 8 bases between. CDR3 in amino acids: CASSTDWNTEAFF. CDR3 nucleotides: TGTGCCAGCAGCACGGACTGGAACACTGAAGCTTTCTTT.

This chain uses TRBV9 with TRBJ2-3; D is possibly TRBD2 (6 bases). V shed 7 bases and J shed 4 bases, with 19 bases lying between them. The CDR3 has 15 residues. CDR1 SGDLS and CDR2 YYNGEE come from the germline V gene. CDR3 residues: CASSIGGLSADTQYF. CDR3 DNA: TGTGCCAGCTCCATCGGGGGACTCTCCGCAGATACGCAGTATTTT.

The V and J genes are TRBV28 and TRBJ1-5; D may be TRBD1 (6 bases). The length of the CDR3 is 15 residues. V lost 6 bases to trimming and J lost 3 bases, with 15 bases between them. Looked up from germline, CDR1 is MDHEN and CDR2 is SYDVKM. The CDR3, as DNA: TGTGCCAGCAGGGACAGCTCGGGTTACAATCAGCCCCAGCATTTT. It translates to CASRDSSGYNQPQHF.

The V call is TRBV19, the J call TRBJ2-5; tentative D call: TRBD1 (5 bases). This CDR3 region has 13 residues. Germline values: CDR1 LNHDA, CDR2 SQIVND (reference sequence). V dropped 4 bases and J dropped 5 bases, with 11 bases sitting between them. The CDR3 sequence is CASSNAGWETQYF. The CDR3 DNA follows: TGTGCCAGTAGTAATGCAGGGTGGGAGACCCAGTACTTC.

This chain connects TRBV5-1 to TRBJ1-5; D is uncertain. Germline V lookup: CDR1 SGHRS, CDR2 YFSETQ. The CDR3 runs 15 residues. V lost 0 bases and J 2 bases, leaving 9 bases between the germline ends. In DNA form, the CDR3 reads TGCGCCAGCAGCTTGGATACCGGGGGCAATCAGCCCCAGCATTTT. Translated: CASSLDTGGNQPQHF.

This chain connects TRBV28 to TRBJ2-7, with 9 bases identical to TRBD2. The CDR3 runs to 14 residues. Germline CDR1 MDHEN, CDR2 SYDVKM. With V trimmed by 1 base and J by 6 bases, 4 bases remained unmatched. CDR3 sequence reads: CASSLSAGGREQYF. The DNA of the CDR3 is TGTGCCAGCAGTTTATCGGCGGGAGGGCGCGAGCAGTACTTC.

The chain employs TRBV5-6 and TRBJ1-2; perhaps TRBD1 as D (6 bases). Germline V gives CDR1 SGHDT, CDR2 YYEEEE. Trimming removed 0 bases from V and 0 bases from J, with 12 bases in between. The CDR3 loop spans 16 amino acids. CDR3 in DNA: TGTGCCAGCAGCTTGGCTCCCCAGGGGACTAACTATGGCTACACCTTC. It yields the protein CASSLAPQGTNYGYTF.

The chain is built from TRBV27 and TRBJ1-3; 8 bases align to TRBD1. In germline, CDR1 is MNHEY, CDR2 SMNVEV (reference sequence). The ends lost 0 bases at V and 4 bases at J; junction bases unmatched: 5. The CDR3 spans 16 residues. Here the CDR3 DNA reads TGTGCCAGCAGTTTATCCGGACAGGGTTTAGGAAACACCATATATTTT. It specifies CASSLSGQGLGNTIYF.

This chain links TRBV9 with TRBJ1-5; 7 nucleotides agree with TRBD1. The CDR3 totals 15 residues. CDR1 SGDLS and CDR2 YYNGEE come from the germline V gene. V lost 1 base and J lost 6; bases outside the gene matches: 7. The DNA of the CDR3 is TGTGCCAGCAGCGTAACCACAGGGGAAGGTCAGCCCCAGCATTTT. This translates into CASSVTTGEGQPQHF. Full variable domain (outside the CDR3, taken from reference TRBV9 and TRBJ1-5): DSGVTQTPKHLITATGQRVTLRCSPRSGDLSVYWYQQSLDQGLQFLIQYYNGEERAKGNILERFSAQQFPDLHSELNLSSLELGDSALYFCASSVTTGEGQPQHFGDGTRLSIL.

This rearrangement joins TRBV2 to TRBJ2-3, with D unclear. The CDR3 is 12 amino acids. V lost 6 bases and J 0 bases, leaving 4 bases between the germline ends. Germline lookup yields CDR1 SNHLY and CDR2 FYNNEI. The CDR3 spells CASRQSTDTQYF. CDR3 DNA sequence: TGTGCCAGCAGACAGAGCACAGATACGCAGTATTTT.

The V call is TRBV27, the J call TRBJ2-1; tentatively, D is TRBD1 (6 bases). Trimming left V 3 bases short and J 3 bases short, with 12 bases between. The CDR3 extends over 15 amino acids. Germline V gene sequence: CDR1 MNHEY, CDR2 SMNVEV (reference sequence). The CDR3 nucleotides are TGTGCCAGCAGTTTGGGCAGGGGCATCTACAATGAGCAGTTCTTC. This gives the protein CASSLGRGIYNEQFF.

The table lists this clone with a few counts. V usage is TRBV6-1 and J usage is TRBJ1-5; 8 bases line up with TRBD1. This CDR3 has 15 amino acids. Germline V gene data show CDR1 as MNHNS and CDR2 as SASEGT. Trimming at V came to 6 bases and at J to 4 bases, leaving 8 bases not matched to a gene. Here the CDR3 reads CASRSQGAPNQPQHF. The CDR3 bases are TGTGCCAGCAGATCTCAGGGGGCGCCGAATCAGCCCCAGCATTTT.

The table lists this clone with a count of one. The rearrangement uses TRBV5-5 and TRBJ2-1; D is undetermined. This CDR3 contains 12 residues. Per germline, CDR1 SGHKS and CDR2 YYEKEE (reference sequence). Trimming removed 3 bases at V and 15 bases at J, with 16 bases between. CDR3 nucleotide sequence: TGTGCCAGCAGCTCCGCCTGGGCAGGCTGGTTCTTC. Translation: CASSSAWAGWFF.

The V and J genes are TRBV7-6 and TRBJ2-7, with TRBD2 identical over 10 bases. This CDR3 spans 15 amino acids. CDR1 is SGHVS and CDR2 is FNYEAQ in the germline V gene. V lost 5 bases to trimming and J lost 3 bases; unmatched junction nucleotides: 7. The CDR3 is CASSETGLAFYEQYF. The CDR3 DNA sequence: TGTGCCAGCAGCGAAACGGGACTAGCGTTCTACGAGCAGTACTTC.

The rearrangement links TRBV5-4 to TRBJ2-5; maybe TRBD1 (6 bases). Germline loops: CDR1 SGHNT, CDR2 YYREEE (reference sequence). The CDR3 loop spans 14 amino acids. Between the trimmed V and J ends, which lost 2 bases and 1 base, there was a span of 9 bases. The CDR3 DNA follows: TGTGCCAGCAGCTTAAGGACAGCCCAAGAGACCCAGTACTTC. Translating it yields CASSLRTAQETQYF.

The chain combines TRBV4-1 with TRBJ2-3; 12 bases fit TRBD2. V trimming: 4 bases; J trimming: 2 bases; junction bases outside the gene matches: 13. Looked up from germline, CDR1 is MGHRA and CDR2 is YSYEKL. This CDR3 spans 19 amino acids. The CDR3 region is CASSPGLAGPRDPTDTQYF. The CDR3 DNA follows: TGCGCCAGCAGCCCCGGACTAGCGGGGCCCCGAGACCCCACAGATACGCAGTATTTT.